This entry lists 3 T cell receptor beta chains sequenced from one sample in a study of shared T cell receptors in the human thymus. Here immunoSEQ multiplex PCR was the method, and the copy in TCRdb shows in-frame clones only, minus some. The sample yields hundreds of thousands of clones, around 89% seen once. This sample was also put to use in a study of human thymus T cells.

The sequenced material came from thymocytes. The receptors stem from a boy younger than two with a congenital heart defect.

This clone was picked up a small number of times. The CDR3 is CASGLGGTESIYGGNTIYF. For the CDR3, the DNA is TGTGCTAGTGGTTTGGGAGGGACAGAATCTATATACGGTGGAAACACCATATATTTT. The V gene is TRBV12-5, the J gene TRBJ1-3; 7 nucleotides agree with TRBD1. The CDR3 sequence is 19 residues long. The V gene end was trimmed by 1 base and the J gene end by 3 bases; junction bases not matched to a gene: 15. Germline assignment: CDR1 LGHNT and CDR2 FRNRAP.

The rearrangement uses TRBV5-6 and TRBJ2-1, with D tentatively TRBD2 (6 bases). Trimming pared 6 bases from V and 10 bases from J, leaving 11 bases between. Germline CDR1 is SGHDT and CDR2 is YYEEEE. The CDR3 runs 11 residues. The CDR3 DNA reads TGTGCCAGCAACCATGGGGGGGAGCAGTTCTTC. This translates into CASNHGGEQFF.

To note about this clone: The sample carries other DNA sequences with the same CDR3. CDR3 DNA sequence: TGTGCCAGCAGCTCGGGACTCAGCACAGATACGCAGTATTTT. Translating it yields CASSSGLSTDTQYF. This sequence joins TRBV7-8 and TRBJ2-3; a weak D match, TRBD2 (6 bases). This CDR3 has 14 residues. V was trimmed by 4 bases and J by 0 bases, leaving 8 bases between them. Germline CDR1 reads SGHVS; CDR2 reads FQNEAQ.